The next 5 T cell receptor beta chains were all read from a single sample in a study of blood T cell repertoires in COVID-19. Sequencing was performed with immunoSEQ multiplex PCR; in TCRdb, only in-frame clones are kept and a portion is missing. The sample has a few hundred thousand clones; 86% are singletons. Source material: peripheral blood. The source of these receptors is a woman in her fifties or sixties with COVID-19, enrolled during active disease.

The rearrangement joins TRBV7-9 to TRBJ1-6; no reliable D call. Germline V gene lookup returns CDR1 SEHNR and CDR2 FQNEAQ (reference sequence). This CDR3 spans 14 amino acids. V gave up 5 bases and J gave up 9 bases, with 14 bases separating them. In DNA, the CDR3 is TGTGCCAGCAGCCCTCTAGCAGGCACTTCACCCCTCCACTTT. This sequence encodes CASSPLAGTSPLHF.

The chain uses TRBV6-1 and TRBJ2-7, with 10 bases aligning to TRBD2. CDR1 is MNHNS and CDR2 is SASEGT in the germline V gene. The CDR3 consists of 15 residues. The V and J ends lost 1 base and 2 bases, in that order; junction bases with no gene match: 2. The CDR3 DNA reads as TGTGCCAGCAGTGAAGGTCTAGCGGGGGCCTACGAGCAGTACGTC. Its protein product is CASSEGLAGAYEQYV.

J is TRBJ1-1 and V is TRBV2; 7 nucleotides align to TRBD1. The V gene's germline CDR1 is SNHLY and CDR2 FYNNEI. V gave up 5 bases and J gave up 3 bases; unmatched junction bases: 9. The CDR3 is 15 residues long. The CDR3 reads CASSYSGGVDTEAFF. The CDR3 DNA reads TGTGCCAGCAGTTATTCAGGGGGTGTGGACACTGAAGCTTTCTTT.

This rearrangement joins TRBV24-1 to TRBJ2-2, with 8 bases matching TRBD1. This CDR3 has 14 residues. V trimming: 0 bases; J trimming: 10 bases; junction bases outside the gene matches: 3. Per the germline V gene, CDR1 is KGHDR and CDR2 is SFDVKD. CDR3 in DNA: TGTGCCACCAGTGATTTGCAGGACAGGGCGGAGCTGTTTTTT. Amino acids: CATSDLQDRAELFF.

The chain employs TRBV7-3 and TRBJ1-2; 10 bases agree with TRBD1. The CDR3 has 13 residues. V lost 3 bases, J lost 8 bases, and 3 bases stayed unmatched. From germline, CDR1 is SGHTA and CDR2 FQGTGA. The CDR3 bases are TGTGCCAGCAGCTTGGGGACAGGGGACGGCTACACCTTC. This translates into CASSLGTGDGYTF.